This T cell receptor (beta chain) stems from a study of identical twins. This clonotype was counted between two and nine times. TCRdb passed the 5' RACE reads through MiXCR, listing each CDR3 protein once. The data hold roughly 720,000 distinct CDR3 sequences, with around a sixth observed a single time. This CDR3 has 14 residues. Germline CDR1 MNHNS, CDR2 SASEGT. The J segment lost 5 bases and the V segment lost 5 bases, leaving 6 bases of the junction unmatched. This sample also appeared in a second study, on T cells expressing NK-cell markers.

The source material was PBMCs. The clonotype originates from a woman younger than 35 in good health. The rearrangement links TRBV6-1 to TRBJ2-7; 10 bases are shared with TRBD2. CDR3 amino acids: CASSPLAGEDEQYF. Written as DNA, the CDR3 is TGTGCCAGCAGTCCGCTAGCGGGAGAAGACGAGCAGTACTTC.